The clone carrying this TCR beta chain has just a few counts. The antigen is not known. This sample is part of a study of cytomegalovirus exposure and HLA in healthy donors. Turning to the study itself: Earlier sequencing of about 200 million T cells yielded about 120 million unique TCR beta sequences.

General study findings and limits: Using a false discovery rate of 0.05, a later analysis showed that 15,000 to 20,000 TCR beta sequences were associated with HLA alleles. There were about 160 TCR beta chains listed as cytomegalovirus-associated.

The PCR made use of 60 Vbeta and 13 Jbeta primers. Data came from immunoSEQ multiplex PCR; TCRdb stores just in-frame clones and leaves some out. The repertoire has some 160,000 clones, just under 80% of them found once; the top ten carry 6.5% to 9%. Germline V gene sequence: CDR1 SGHTA, CDR2 FQGNSA. V dropped 8 bases and J dropped 5; count of bases not matched to a gene: 5. The CDR3 runs to 13 residues. This chain links TRBV7-2 with TRBJ2-5, with 10 bases that match TRBD2. This receptor was obtained from a woman aged 40 to 50 in good health and CMV-seropositive. Sequences were obtained from PBMCs. CDR3 bases: TGTGCCAGCGACAGCGGGGGGGTGGAGACCCAGTACTTC. Encoded protein: CASDSGGVETQYF.